The rows below give T cell receptor beta chains drawn from one sample of a study of shared clonotypes between healthy human individuals. Method: immunoSEQ multiplex PCR; TCRdb's copy keeps in-frame clones and lacks some. The sample lists roughly 2,000,000 clones, less than 95% occurring once. Input material: naive CD8+ T cells sorted from blood. These receptors came from a man aged 18 to 30 in good health. Each CDR3 is given without its conserved first and last residue. Each record gives: CDR3 length, D gene, clone size, V gene, J gene, CDR3 protein. The D gene is left open where the match is weak. Some rows have no size entry. The others give once, few or many, or a class for an expanded clone.

>11|-|-|TRBV4-1|TRBJ2-7
ASSPRVGLEQY
>11|TRBD2|-|TRBV5-6|TRBJ2-7
ASSLFLAGGTY
>10|-|-|TRBV6-1|TRBJ2-7
ASRAGTYEQY
>11|-|once|TRBV30|TRBJ1-1
AWSVSPGDGAF
>12|-|-|TRBV6-5|TRBJ2-7
ASSYGGFSYEQY
>12|TRBD1|-|TRBV5-6|TRBJ1-2
ASSLDGTVNGYT
>13|-|-|TRBV4-3|TRBJ1-1
ASSQGVGFVTEAF
>13|TRBD1|-|TRBV2|TRBJ2-4
ASSEDYRGKNIQY
>12|-|-|TRBV5-6|TRBJ2-7
ASSLELSGGEQY
>14|TRBD2|-|TRBV4-2|TRBJ2-5
ASSPERGRSGETQY
>11|-|once|TRBV6-5|TRBJ2-1
ASSYNKGNEQF
>10|-|-|TRBV29-1|TRBJ2-7
SVASSSYEQY
>12|-|-|TRBV7-9|TRBJ1-1
ASSLVSISGEAF
>12|-|-|TRBV28|TRBJ2-4
ASSLGGVRNIQY
>10|-|-|TRBV29-1|TRBJ2-5
SVETLGETQY
>13|TRBD2|-|TRBV5-1|TRBJ2-1
ASSLELAGYNEQF
>12|-|-|TRBV7-9|TRBJ1-4
ASSAPGGEEKLF
>12|TRBD1|-|TRBV19|TRBJ1-2
ASSMGQGGHGYT
>15|TRBD2|-|TRBV9|TRBJ2-3
ASSVYWTSGGTDTQY
>15|-|-|TRBV27|TRBJ2-2
ASSSFGLGRETGELF
>15|TRBD2|-|TRBV4-3|TRBJ2-5
ASSQDWEREGPETQY
>11|-|-|TRBV30|TRBJ2-2
AWRDSGVGELF
>11|-|-|TRBV5-4|TRBJ2-5
ASSLPGQETQY
>12|-|-|TRBV4-1|TRBJ2-7
ASSQVIADYEQY
>10|TRBD2|few|TRBV19|TRBJ2-7
ASIGEGNEQY
>12|-|-|TRBV7-2|TRBJ1-2
ASSLTEGVRGYT
>13|-|once|TRBV19|TRBJ1-1
ASTPGTVMNTEAF
>13|-|once|TRBV27|TRBJ1-1
ASSLSDNRNTEAF
>15|TRBD2|-|TRBV18|TRBJ2-1
ASSLSSGISSYNEQF
>13|TRBD1|once|TRBV7-2|TRBJ1-3
ASSPPGQAGNTIY
>12|-|-|TRBV11-2|TRBJ2-7
ASSLDPTSYEQY
>13|-|-|TRBV7-2|TRBJ2-7
ASSLGSESSYEQY
>13|TRBD2|-|TRBV28|TRBJ2-5
ASSPTTSGGETQY
>16|TRBD2|-|TRBV4-3|TRBJ2-7
ASSQDPPPSGRAGEQY
>11|-|-|TRBV10-3|TRBJ1-1
AISDSLNTEAF
>12|-|-|TRBV4-3|TRBJ2-5
ASSQLATGETQY
>11|-|-|TRBV27|TRBJ2-3
ASGQMGTDTQY
>13|TRBD2|-|TRBV5-6|TRBJ2-1
ASSFGTSGSDEQF
>13|-|-|TRBV25-1|TRBJ1-2
ASSPEVGANYGYT
>13|TRBD1|-|TRBV5-4|TRBJ2-7
ASSFMDRPSYEQY
>8|-|-|TRBV20-1|TRBJ2-7
SAGGYEQY
>12|-|few|TRBV7-9|TRBJ1-2
ASSWRDWSYGYT